The T cell receptor beta chain under discussion was sequenced for a study of T cell responses to AZD1222 COVID-19 vaccine (dated by TCRdb to 2020 to 2022). Study-wide context: AZD1222 recipients whose second dose came at about 4 weeks and those whose second dose came at about 12 weeks were combined into one group, since spike-specific TCR depth and breadth did not differ between the two schedules. TCR sequencing covered over 230 trial participants: 207 given two doses of AZD1222 and approximately 26 given two doses of MenACWY control vaccine. Trial participants were enrolled by age into subgroups of 18-55, 56-69 and 70-plus years, and about 150, 27 and 61 TCR-sequenced participants, respectively, were included in these subgroups. Results and caveats for the whole study, not just this receptor: Because no day 14 peak-response samples were available, the repertoires could be characterized only after the peak T cell response. The whole spike protein was spanned by vaccine-associated CD4 TCRs, and dominant responses were seen in regions 160-218 and 743-854. Only five or six AZD1222 recipients were SARS-CoV-2 seropositive at baseline, limiting conclusions about previously exposed vaccinees. Nearly half of unique spike-specific TCRs reportedly recognized epitopes outside regions mutated in the B.1.351 and B.1.1.7 variants. The 56-69-year group was small, and its depth increase did not reach significance, likely because of low power. After two AZD1222 doses, spike-specific TCR breadth and depth were significantly higher than at day 0 and than in MenACWY recipients. Participants were mostly white British and included more females than males, and it was suggested by the authors that clonal diversity may have been underestimated.

The CDR3 regions of human TCRbeta chains were analyzed by immunosequencing. On the authors' methods: Repertoire TCRs were checked for matches against a reference library of SARS-CoV-2-specific TCRs that had been generated using the MIRA antigen-specificity platform. Breadth meant the fraction of unique TCRs that were SARS-CoV-2-associated, whereas depth meant the fraction of total T cells that were SARS-CoV-2-associated. Each spike-specific TCR was assigned to its reactive spike region and to a CD4 or CD8 class using the MIRA data. Log10-transformed breadth and depth values were compared by one-way ANOVA with Sidak's multiple comparisons tests. TCRdb limited this immuneACCESS table to in-frame rearrangements with V and J called. A share of clones is missing; checked studies link under half to unresolved V genes, and the rest is unexplained. For V, J and clone size, that table is used; D and trimming come from the DNA. The sample table records 150,000 to 200,000 clones; about 86% of these occur just once. Roughly 8% of the sample belongs to the ten largest clones.

What this sample's time point label stands for: baseline before first vaccination. The vaccinee samples were drawn from two UK trials, COV001 and COV002, one of which was a single-blind randomized controlled phase 2/3 trial testing AZD1222 (ChAdOx1 nCoV-19) in healthy adults. For TCRbeta chain sequencing, PBMC samples were collected from trial participants at day 0 and at day 28 after the second dose. The CDR3 has 14 amino acids, counting the end cysteine and phenylalanine. Here the CDR3 DNA is all that survives: 42 bases in frame from base 1. The germline V gene (reference sequence) specifies LNHDA as CDR1 and SQIVND as CDR2. The V end loses 4 bases and the J end loses 0 bases, and a stretch of 7 bases separates them. To note about this clone: Its cognate antigen has yet to be identified. Base qualities are not provided; no much larger clone lies one nucleotide away.

Source: peripheral blood, taken on day 0 of AZD1222 vaccination. This receptor was taken from an adult in good health. The rearranged segments are TRBV19 and TRBJ1-5; a tentative D match to TRBD1 spans 5 bases. The nucleotide sequence reads as follows: TGTGCCAGTAGTAGGGGGAATAGCAATCAGCCCCAGCATTTT. Its product reads: CASSRGNSNQPQHF.